This is a list of T cell receptor beta chains from one sample in a study of T cells after yellow fever vaccination. TCRdb reprocessed the 5' RACE reads with MiXCR, giving one entry per CDR3 protein. The repertoire holds approximately 250,000 distinct CDR3 sequences, around 5.3% seen once, with around 3.3% in the top ten. The sample was CD4+ T cells sorted from PBMCs, taken on the day of the yellow fever booster vaccination. These receptor sequences come from a man aged 18 to 29 who received the YFV17D yellow fever vaccine. Both conserved end residues are part of each CDR3. D genes are given only for firm matches. Clone sizes are given selectively: once, few, many, or a class where the clone is expanded.

cdr3_length	clone_size	v_call	j_call	d_call	cdr3_aa	cdr3_nt
14	many	TRBV5-5	TRBJ1-1	.	CASSSIIMNTEAFF	TGTGCCAGCAGCTCAATTATCATGAACACTGAAGCTTTCTTT
14	many	TRBV7-3	TRBJ2-3	TRBD2	CASSFAGDTDTQYF	TGTGCCAGCAGCTTCGCGGGGGACACAGATACGCAGTATTTT
15	many	TRBV5-4	TRBJ2-1	TRBD2	CASSLAGGTYNEQFF	TGTGCCAGCAGCTTAGCGGGGGGGACTTACAATGAGCAGTTCTTC
12	few	TRBV27	TRBJ2-2	.	CASSWVAGELFF	TGTGCCAGCAGTTGGGTGGCCGGGGAGCTGTTTTTT
10	many	TRBV29-1	TRBJ1-1	.	CSVADMFAFF	TGCAGCGTTGCGGACATGTTTGCTTTCTTT
15	few	TRBV10-3	TRBJ2-2	.	CAISESIGQTGELFF	TGTGCCATCAGTGAGTCGATAGGACAGACCGGGGAGCTGTTTTTT
15	few	TRBV6-5	TRBJ2-4	.	CASKDSGYGKNIQYF	TGTGCCAGCAAAGATTCCGGCTACGGCAAAAACATTCAGTACTTC
14	few	TRBV20-1	TRBJ1-5	.	CSARLGASNQPQHF	TGCAGTGCTAGATTGGGGGCATCCAATCAGCCCCAGCATTTT
17	.	TRBV7-9	TRBJ2-2	TRBD2	CASSLPSGVANTGELFF	TGTGCCAGCAGCTTACCTAGCGGGGTTGCGAACACCGGGGAGCTGTTTTTT
14	.	TRBV5-1	TRBJ2-5	TRBD1	CASKGGLGGETQYF	TGCGCCAGCAAAGGGGGCTTGGGTGGTGAGACCCAGTACTTC
14	few	TRBV29-1	TRBJ1-5	TRBD1	CSVVVQGGNQPQHF	TGCAGCGTTGTGGTCCAGGGGGGAAATCAGCCCCAGCATTTT
19	.	TRBV7-2	TRBJ2-4	TRBD2	CASSLAWTSGGRAKNIQYF	TGTGCCAGCAGCTTAGCCTGGACTAGCGGGGGGCGGGCCAAAAACATTCAGTACTTC
13	.	TRBV15	TRBJ2-3	.	CATRITSTDTQYF	TGTGCCACGAGGATCACTAGCACAGATACGCAGTATTTT
15	.	TRBV15	TRBJ1-5	.	CATSRDWTENQPQHF	TGTGCCACCAGCAGAGATTGGACAGAGAATCAGCCCCAGCATTTT
14	few	TRBV5-1	TRBJ1-3	.	CASSLETAGNTIYF	TGCGCCAGCAGCTTGGAGACCGCAGGAAACACCATATATTTT
15	few	TRBV19	TRBJ2-5	TRBD1	CASSDSTGVWETQYF	TGTGCCAGTAGTGATTCGACAGGGGTCTGGGAGACCCAGTACTTC
15	many	TRBV2	TRBJ2-3	TRBD2	CASSREGPRVGTQYF	TGTGCCAGCAGCCGGGAGGGACCGCGCGTCGGTACGCAGTATTTT
15	.	TRBV5-6	TRBJ2-3	TRBD2	CASSVTSGFGNTQYF	TGTGCCAGCAGCGTGACTAGCGGGTTCGGGAATACGCAGTATTTT
16	few	TRBV7-6	TRBJ2-7	.	CASSLGQLRGSYEQYF	TGTGCCAGCAGCTTAGGTCAGTTGCGAGGGTCCTACGAGCAGTACTTC
16	few	TRBV7-9	TRBJ2-5	.	CASSLLTGVLQETQYF	TGTGCCAGCAGCTTACTGACGGGGGTACTCCAAGAGACCCAGTACTTC
18	.	TRBV7-2	TRBJ2-5	TRBD2	CASSLASGVAGTQETQYF	TGTGCCAGCAGCTTAGCCAGCGGGGTAGCGGGGACTCAAGAGACCCAGTACTTC
15	few	TRBV19	TRBJ1-6	.	CASSIPGLRSSPLHF	TGTGCCAGTAGTATACCGGGACTCCGGAGTTCACCCCTCCACTTT
14	few	TRBV6-1	TRBJ1-5	.	CASSELGAFQPQHF	TGTGCCAGCAGTGAATTGGGGGCTTTTCAGCCCCAGCATTTT
11	many	TRBV5-1	TRBJ2-1	.	CASSTGNEQFF	TGCGCCAGCAGTACAGGGAATGAGCAGTTCTTC
12	many	TRBV2	TRBJ1-1	.	CASSSQGGEAFF	TGTGCCAGCAGTTCCCAGGGAGGTGAAGCTTTCTTT
15	many	TRBV20-1	TRBJ1-6	TRBD1	CSARDRGTGDSPLHF	TGCAGTGCTAGGGATCGGGGGACAGGTGATTCACCCCTCCACTTT
18	many	TRBV7-3	TRBJ2-3	.	CASSLWVRQSLSTDTQYF	TGTGCCAGCAGCTTATGGGTGAGACAGTCTCTAAGCACAGATACGCAGTATTTT
15	many	TRBV5-6	TRBJ2-7	.	CASSLPNSEIHEQYF	TGTGCCAGCAGCTTGCCTAACAGTGAAATCCACGAGCAGTACTTC
13	many	TRBV29-1	TRBJ2-2	.	CSVQGAMAGELFF	TGCAGCGTCCAGGGTGCCATGGCCGGGGAGCTGTTTTTT
14	few	TRBV5-1	TRBJ1-2	.	CASSLGRTGNGYTF	TGCGCCAGCAGCTTGGGACGGACTGGTAATGGCTACACCTTC
16	.	TRBV6-2/TRBV6-3	TRBJ1-5	TRBD1	CASGTDRGNSNQPQHF	TGTGCCAGCGGAACCGACAGGGGGAATAGCAATCAGCCCCAGCATTTT
14	few	TRBV9	TRBJ1-1	.	CASSSSGANTEAFF	TGTGCCAGCAGCTCCTCCGGGGCCAACACTGAAGCTTTCTTT
21	.	TRBV12-3/TRBV12-4	TRBJ1-2	.	CASSLSRRGLRQEGSNYGYTF	TGTGCCAGCAGTTTGAGCCGACGGGGGCTTCGACAGGAAGGGTCCAACTATGGCTACACCTTC
13	.	TRBV18	TRBJ2-3	.	CASSPPARNTQYF	TGTGCCAGCTCACCACCAGCCAGAAATACGCAGTATTTT
19	.	TRBV5-1	TRBJ2-6	.	CASSLKDRDGSSGANVLTF	TGCGCCAGCAGCTTAAAGGACCGGGACGGGAGCTCTGGGGCCAACGTCCTGACTTTC
14	.	TRBV6-6	TRBJ1-2	.	CASSLIQIRNGYTF	TGTGCCAGCAGTTTGATACAGATCCGCAATGGCTACACCTTC
15	many	TRBV7-2	TRBJ1-2	TRBD1	CASSPTGTGGFGYTF	TGTGCCAGCAGCCCTACCGGGACAGGGGGATTTGGCTACACCTTC
13	.	TRBV29-1	TRBJ1-1	TRBD1	CSADRGRGISAFF	TGCAGCGCTGACAGGGGGCGGGGTATTTCGGCTTTCTTT
14	.	TRBV6-1	TRBJ1-4	.	CASRTGLPLEKLFF	TGTGCCAGCAGGACGGGACTGCCACTTGAAAAACTGTTTTTT
14	many	TRBV5-4	TRBJ2-1	.	CASSPLGGLHEQFF	TGTGCCAGCAGCCCCCTGGGGGGGCTCCATGAGCAGTTCTTC
15	.	TRBV5-4	TRBJ2-5	TRBD1	CASSLGTGRQETQYF	TGTGCCAGCAGCTTGGGGACAGGGCGTCAAGAGACCCAGTACTTC
15	.	TRBV29-1	TRBJ2-3	TRBD1	CSATVGQGAADTQYF	TGCAGCGCGACCGTGGGACAGGGGGCTGCAGATACGCAGTATTTT
18	.	TRBV19	TRBJ2-1	TRBD1	CASRPITGAGGSYNEQFF	TGTGCCAGTCGCCCAATCACCGGGGCAGGGGGCTCCTACAATGAGCAGTTCTTC
15	few	TRBV4-1	TRBJ2-5	.	CASSQVIDGLGTQYF	TGCGCCAGCAGCCAAGTGATAGACGGGTTAGGGACCCAGTACTTC
13	.	TRBV5-1	TRBJ1-1	.	CASSLDSYTEAFF	TGCGCCAGCAGTTTAGACAGCTACACTGAAGCTTTCTTT
15	few	TRBV7-2	TRBJ1-6	.	CASREGGHHNSPLHF	TGTGCCAGCAGGGAAGGGGGGCATCACAATTCACCCCTCCACTTT
15	.	TRBV7-2	TRBJ1-5	TRBD1	CASSLNRGTGQPQHF	TGTGCCAGCAGCTTGAACAGGGGTACGGGTCAGCCCCAGCATTTT
16	.	TRBV5-1	TRBJ2-5	TRBD1	CASSYIGGQLQETQYF	TGCGCCAGCAGCTATATAGGGGGACAGCTTCAAGAGACCCAGTACTTC
13	few	TRBV20-1	TRBJ1-2	TRBD1	CSALDRGGDGYTF	TGCAGTGCTCTTGACAGGGGTGGCGATGGCTACACCTTC
15	.	TRBV2	TRBJ1-6	TRBD1	CASSANRDSYSPLHF	TGTGCCAGCAGTGCAAACCGGGACAGCTATTCACCCCTCCACTTT
14	many	TRBV4-1	TRBJ1-2	.	CASSQGEVGYGYTF	TGCGCCAGCAGCCAAGGGGAGGTCGGCTATGGCTACACCTTC
13	few	TRBV29-1	TRBJ2-7	.	CSVVLPQVYEQYF	TGCAGCGTTGTATTACCACAGGTCTACGAGCAGTACTTC
13	.	TRBV30	TRBJ1-5	.	CAWSGGNNQPQHF	TGTGCCTGGAGTGGAGGGAACAATCAGCCCCAGCATTTT
17	.	TRBV10-3	TRBJ2-1	.	CAISESPTSHPYNEQFF	TGTGCCATCAGTGAGTCCCCCACGTCCCACCCCTACAATGAGCAGTTCTTC
12	.	TRBV29-1	TRBJ2-5	.	CSAGPPSETQYF	TGCAGCGCGGGACCTCCTTCGGAGACCCAGTACTTC